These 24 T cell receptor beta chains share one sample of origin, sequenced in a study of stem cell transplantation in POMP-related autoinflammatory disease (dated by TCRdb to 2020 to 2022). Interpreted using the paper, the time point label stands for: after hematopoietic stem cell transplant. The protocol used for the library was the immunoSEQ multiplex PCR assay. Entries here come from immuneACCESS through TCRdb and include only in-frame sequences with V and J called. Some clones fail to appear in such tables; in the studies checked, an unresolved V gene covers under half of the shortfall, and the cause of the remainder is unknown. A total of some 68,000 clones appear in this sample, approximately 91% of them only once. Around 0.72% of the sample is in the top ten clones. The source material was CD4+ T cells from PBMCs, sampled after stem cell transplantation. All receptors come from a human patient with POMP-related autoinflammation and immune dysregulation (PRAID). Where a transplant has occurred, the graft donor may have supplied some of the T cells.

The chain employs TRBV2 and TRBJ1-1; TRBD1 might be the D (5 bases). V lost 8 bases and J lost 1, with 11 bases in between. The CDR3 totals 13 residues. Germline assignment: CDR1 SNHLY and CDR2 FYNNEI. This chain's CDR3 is CASARQRNTEAFF. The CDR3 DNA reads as TGTGCCAGCGCTCGACAGAGGAACACTGAAGCTTTCTTT.

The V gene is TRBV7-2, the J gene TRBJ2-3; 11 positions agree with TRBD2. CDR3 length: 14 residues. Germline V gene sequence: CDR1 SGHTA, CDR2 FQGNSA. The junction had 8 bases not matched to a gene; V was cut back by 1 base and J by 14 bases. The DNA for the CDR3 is TGTGCCAGCAGCTTAGAGCTAGCGGGAGGTCGGATGTATTTT. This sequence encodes CASSLELAGGRMYF.

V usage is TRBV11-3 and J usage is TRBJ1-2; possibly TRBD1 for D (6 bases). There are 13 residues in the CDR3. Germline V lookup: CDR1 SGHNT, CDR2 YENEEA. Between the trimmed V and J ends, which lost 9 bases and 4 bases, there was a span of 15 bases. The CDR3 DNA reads TGTGCCAGGAACTCCGGGACATTCTATGGCTACACCTTC. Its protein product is CARNSGTFYGYTF.

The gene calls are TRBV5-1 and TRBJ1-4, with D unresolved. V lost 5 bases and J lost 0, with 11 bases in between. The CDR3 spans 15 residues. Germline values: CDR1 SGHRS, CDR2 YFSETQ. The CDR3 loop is CASRVNSATNEKLFF. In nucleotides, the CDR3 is TGCGCCAGCAGGGTAAACTCTGCAACTAATGAAAAACTGTTTTTT.

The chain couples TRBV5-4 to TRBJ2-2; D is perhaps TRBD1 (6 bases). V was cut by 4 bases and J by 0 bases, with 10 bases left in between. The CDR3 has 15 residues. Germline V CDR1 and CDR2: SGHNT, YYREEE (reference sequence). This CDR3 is CASSPGQPNTGELFF. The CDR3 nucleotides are TGTGCCAGCAGCCCGGGACAACCGAACACCGGGGAGCTGTTTTTT.

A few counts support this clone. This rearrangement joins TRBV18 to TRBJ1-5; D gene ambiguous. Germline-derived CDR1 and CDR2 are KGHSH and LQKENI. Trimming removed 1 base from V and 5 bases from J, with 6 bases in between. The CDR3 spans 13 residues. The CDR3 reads CASSPQVDQPQHF. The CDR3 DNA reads TGTGCCAGCTCACCACAAGTCGATCAGCCCCAGCATTTT.

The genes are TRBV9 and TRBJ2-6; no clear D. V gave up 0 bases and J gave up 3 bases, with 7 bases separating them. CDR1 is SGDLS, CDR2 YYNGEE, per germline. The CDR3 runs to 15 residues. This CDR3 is CASSVVGFGANVLTF. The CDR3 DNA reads TGTGCCAGCAGCGTAGTGGGATTTGGGGCCAACGTCCTGACTTTC.

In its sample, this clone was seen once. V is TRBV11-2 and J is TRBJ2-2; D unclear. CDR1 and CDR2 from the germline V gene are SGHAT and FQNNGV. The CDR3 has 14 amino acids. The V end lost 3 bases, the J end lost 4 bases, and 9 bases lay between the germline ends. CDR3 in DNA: TGTGCCAGCAGCTTTAAACAGAGCACCGGGGAGCTGTTTTTT. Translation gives CASSFKQSTGELFF.

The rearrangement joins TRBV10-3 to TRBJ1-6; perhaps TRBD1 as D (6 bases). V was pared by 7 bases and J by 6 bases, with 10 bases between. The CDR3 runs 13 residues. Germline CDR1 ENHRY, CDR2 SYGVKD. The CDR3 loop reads CAITGHFNSPLHF. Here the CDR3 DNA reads TGTGCCATCACGGGACATTTTAATTCACCCCTCCACTTT.

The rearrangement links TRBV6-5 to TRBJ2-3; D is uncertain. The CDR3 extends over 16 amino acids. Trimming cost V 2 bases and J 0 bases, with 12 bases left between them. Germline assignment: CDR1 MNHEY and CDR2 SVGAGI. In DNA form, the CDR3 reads TGTGCCAGCAGTTACCTGCCGGCCTCTAGCACAGATACGCAGTATTTT. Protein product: CASSYLPASSTDTQYF.

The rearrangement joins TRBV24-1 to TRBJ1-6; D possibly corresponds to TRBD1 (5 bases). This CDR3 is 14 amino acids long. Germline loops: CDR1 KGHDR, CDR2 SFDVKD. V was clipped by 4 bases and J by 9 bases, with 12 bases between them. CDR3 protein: CATSETKGLSPLHF. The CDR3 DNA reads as TGTGCCACCAGTGAGACAAAGGGGCTTTCACCCCTCCACTTT.

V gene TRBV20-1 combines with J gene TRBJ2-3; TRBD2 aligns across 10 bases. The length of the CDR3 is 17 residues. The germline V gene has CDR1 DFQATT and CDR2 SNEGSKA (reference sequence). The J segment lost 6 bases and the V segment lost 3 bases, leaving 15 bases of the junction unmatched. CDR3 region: CSASGDSSGSITDTQYF. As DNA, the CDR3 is TGCAGTGCTAGTGGGGACTCTAGCGGGAGTATCACGGATACGCAGTATTTT.

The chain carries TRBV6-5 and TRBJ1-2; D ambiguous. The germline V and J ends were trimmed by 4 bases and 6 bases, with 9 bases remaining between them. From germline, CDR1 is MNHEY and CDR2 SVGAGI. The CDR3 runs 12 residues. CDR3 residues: CASSLAFDGYTF. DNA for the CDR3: TGTGCCAGCAGTTTGGCTTTCGATGGCTACACCTTC.

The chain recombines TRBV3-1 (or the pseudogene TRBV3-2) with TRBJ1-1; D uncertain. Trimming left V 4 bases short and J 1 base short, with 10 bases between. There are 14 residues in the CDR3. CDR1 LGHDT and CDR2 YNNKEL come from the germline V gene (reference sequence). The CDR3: CASSLTSQNTEAFF. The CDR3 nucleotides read TGTGCCAGCAGCCTTACCAGCCAGAACACTGAAGCTTTCTTT.

In nucleotides, the CDR3 is TGTGCCAGCAGGGAGGGACAGGGGTCCTACGAGCAGTACTTC. This codes for CASREGQGSYEQYF. This chain links TRBV6-5 with TRBJ2-7; TRBD1 matches at 10 bases. The ends lost 6 bases at V and 1 base at J; junction bases unmatched: 3. Germline loops: CDR1 MNHEY, CDR2 SVGAGI. CDR3 length: 14 residues.

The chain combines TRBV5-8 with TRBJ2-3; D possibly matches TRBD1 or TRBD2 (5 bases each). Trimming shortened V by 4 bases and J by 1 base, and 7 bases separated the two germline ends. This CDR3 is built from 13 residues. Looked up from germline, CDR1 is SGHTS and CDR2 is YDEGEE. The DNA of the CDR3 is TGTGCCAGCAGCCGGGACCGCACAGATACGCAGTATTTT. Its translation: CASSRDRTDTQYF. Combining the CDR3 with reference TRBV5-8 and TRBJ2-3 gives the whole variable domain EAGVTQSPTHLIKTRGQQATLRCSPISGHTSVYWYQQALGLGLQFLLWYDEGEERNRGNFPPRFSGRQFPNYSSELNVNALELEDSALYLCASSRDRTDTQYFGPGTRLTVL.

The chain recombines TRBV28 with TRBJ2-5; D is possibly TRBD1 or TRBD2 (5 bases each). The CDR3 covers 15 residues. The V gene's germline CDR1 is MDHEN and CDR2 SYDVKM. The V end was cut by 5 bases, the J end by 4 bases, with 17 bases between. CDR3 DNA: TGTGCCAGCAGTACCAGGATTCCCGGGACAGAGACCCAGTACTTC. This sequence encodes CASSTRIPGTETQYF.

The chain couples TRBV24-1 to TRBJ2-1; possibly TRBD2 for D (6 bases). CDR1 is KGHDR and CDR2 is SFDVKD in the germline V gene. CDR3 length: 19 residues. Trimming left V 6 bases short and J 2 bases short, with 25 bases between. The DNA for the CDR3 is TGTGCCACCAGTCACCCCCCGGGACCGAGCGGAGGGGCCTACAATGAGCAGTTCTTC. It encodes CATSHPPGPSGGAYNEQFF.

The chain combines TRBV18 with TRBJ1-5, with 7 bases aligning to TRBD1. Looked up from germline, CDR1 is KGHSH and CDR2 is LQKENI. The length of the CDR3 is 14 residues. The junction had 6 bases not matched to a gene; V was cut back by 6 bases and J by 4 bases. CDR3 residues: CASSETGPNQPQHF. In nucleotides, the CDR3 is TGTGCCAGCTCTGAGACAGGGCCTAATCAGCCCCAGCATTTT. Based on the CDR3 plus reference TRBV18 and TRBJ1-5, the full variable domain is NAGVMQNPRHLVRRRGQEARLRCSPMKGHSHVYWYRQLPEEGLKFMVYLQKENIIDESGMPKERFSAEFPKEGPSILRIQQVVRGDSAAYFCASSETGPNQPQHFGDGTRLSIL.

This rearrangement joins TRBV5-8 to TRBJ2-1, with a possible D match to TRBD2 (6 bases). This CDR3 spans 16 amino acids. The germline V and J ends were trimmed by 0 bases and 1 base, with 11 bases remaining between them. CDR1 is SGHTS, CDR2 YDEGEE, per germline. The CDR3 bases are TGTGCCAGCAGCTTGGTGTTAGCGGTTTCCTACAATGAGCAGTTCTTC. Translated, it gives CASSLVLAVSYNEQFF.

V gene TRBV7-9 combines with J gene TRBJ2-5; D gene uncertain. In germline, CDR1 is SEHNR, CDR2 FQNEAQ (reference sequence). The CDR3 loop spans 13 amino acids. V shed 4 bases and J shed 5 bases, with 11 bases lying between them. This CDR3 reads CASSYLWSETQYF. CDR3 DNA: TGTGCCAGCAGCTACCTGTGGAGTGAGACCCAGTACTTC.

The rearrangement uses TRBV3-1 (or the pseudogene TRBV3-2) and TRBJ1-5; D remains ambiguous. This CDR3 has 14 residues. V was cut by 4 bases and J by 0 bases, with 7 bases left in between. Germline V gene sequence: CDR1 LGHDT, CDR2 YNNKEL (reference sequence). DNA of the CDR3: TGTGCCAGCAGCCCGACGTTTAGCAATCAGCCCCAGCATTTT. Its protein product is CASSPTFSNQPQHF.

The CDR3 bases are TGTGCCAGCAGCATTCAGACCTTTCGAAGCACAGATACGCAGTATTTT. Amino acid sequence: CASSIQTFRSTDTQYF. The rearrangement links TRBV7-2 to TRBJ2-3; D remains unclear. The CDR3 has 16 residues. Per the germline V gene, CDR1 is SGHTA and CDR2 is FQGNSA. Trimming removed 5 bases from V and 0 bases from J, with 15 bases in between.

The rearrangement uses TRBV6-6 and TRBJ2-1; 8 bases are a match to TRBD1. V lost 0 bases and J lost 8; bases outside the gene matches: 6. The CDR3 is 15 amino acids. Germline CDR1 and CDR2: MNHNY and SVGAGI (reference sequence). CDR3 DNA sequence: TGTGCCAGCAGTTACTCGAGGACAGGGTCCGATGAGCAGTTCTTC. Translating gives CASSYSRTGSDEQFF.